This TCR beta chain derives from a study of OX40 agonist ivuxolimab in advanced cancers. In the study overall: Three patients, one with hepatocellular carcinoma and two with cutaneous melanoma, achieved partial responses.

A remark on this clone: No antigen is known for it.

The protocol was immunoSEQ multiplex PCR, while the TCRdb copy is restricted to in-frame clones and leaves out a portion. The sample carries nearly 95,000 clones, approximately 94% recorded once. Study conclusions and caveats: Fewer expanded clones were found on average in CD4+ than in CD8+ T cells. Blood T cells, both CD4+ and CD8+, expanded clonally by week 6 at 0.1 to 3.0 mg/kg.

The CDR3 runs to 13 residues. CDR1 and CDR2 (germline): MGHDK, SYGVNS. The ends were cut back, 2 bases at V and 7 bases at J, with 9 bases in the middle. Any history of autoimmune disease or systemic immunosuppression disqualified patients. The receptor comes from an adult with an advanced solid tumor such as melanoma, head and neck, liver or kidney cancer. V and J are TRBV25-1 and TRBJ2-1; D possibly corresponds to TRBD1 (6 bases). The sequenced sample was CD4+ or CD8+ T cells sorted from blood, obtained in a trial of the OX40 agonist ivuxolimab. The CDR3 DNA sequence: TGTGCCAGCAGTGAAGAAACAGGGAATGAGCAGTTCTTC. The encoded protein is CASSEETGNEQFF.